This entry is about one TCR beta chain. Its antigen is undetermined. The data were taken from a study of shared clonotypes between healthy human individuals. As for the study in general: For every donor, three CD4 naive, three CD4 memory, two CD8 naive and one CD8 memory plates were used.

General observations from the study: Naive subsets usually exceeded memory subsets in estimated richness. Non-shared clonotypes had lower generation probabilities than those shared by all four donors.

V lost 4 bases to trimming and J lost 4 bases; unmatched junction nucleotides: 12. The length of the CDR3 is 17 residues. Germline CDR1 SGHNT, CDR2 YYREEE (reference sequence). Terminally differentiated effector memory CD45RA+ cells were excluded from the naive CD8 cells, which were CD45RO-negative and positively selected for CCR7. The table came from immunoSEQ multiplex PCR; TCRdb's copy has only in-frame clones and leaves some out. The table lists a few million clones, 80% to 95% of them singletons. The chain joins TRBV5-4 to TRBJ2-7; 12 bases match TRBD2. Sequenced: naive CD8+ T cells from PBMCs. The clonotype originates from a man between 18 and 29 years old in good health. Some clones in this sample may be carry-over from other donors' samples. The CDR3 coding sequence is TGTGCCAGCAGCGAAGGGAGACTAGCGGGAGATCCATACGAGCAGTACTTC. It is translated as CASSEGRLAGDPYEQYF.